This section outlines one TCR beta chain sequence together with its context. The antigen is not known. TCRdb keeps only in-frame clones here, not all; method: immunoSEQ multiplex PCR. Of some 16,000 clones listed, around 80% are singletons. CDR1 is MNHEY and CDR2 is SVGAGI in the germline V gene. The CDR3 consists of 12 residues. V lost 6 bases, J lost 4 bases, and 2 bases stayed unmatched. The sample originates from a study of OX40 agonist ivuxolimab in advanced cancers. Study context: The mean age was 60 years, ranging from roughly 23 to 79, with 65% to 85% of participants male. Study-level findings and limits: What antigens the expanded peripheral T cells recognized was never established. Normalized T-cell clonal expansion was also low in some nonresponders.

Sampling of blood occurred at baseline, cycle 4 day 1, and cycle 7 day 1. The sequenced sample was CD4+ or CD8+ T cells sorted from blood, obtained in a trial of the OX40 agonist ivuxolimab. The rearrangement joins TRBV6-5 to TRBJ1-2, with TRBD1 matching 7 bases. The receptor was isolated from an adult with an advanced solid tumor such as melanoma, head and neck, liver or kidney cancer. CDR3 sequence: CASRTGTYGYTF. The CDR3 DNA reads TGTGCCAGCAGGACAGGGACCTATGGCTACACCTTC.